The entry below gives a single TCR beta chain sequence along with its context. No antigen is known for it. This specimen comes from a study of shared clonotypes between healthy human individuals. General observations from the study: Specimens sampled were limited to blood, with tissue repertoires likely differing. The authors expected sequencing depth to affect clonotype sharing among donors.

The CDR3 has 15 amino acids. V lost 6 bases to trimming and J lost 4 bases; unmatched junction nucleotides: 5. Germline V CDR1 and CDR2: LNHDA, SQIVND (reference sequence). The study separated CD4+ cells into CD45RA+ naive and CD45RA-negative memory subsets. TCRdb keeps only in-frame clones here, not all; method: immunoSEQ multiplex PCR. The sample lists fewer than 3 million clones, about nine tenths occurring once. The chain recombines TRBV19 with TRBJ2-1, with TRBD1 matching over 11 bases. The sample taken for sequencing was naive CD4+ T cells from PBMCs. Subset: CD45RA+ positively selected. This receptor was obtained from a man aged 18 to 35 in good health. Some clones in this sample may be carry-over from other donors' samples. CDR3 loop: CASSRGQGAYNEQFF. The CDR3 DNA follows: TGTGCCAGTAGCCGAGGACAGGGGGCATACAATGAGCAGTTCTTC.